This TCR beta chain is from a study of cytotoxic CD8 clonotypes in ibrutinib-treated CLL. Target depth was 1 in 200,000 to 1 in 1 million T cells, about 10x per clonotype. Sequenced by immunoSEQ multiplex PCR; TCRdb stores in-frame clones only, minus some. Found here are about 40,000 clones, 70% of them singletons; the top ten hold 10%. The CDR3 totals 15 residues. Germline values: CDR1 MNHEY, CDR2 SMNVEV (reference sequence). With 3 bases removed from V and 1 base from J, the gap between germline ends came to 7 bases. The J gene is TRBJ2-6, the V gene TRBV27; TRBD2 might be the D (5 bases). The source is a human donor with chronic lymphocytic leukemia. The sample consisted of PBMCs, taken at disease progression, from a patient treated with ibrutinib. The DNA of the CDR3 is TGTGCCAGCAGTTTTACTAGGTCTGGGGCCAACGTCCTGACTTTC. Translating gives CASSFTRSGANVLTF.